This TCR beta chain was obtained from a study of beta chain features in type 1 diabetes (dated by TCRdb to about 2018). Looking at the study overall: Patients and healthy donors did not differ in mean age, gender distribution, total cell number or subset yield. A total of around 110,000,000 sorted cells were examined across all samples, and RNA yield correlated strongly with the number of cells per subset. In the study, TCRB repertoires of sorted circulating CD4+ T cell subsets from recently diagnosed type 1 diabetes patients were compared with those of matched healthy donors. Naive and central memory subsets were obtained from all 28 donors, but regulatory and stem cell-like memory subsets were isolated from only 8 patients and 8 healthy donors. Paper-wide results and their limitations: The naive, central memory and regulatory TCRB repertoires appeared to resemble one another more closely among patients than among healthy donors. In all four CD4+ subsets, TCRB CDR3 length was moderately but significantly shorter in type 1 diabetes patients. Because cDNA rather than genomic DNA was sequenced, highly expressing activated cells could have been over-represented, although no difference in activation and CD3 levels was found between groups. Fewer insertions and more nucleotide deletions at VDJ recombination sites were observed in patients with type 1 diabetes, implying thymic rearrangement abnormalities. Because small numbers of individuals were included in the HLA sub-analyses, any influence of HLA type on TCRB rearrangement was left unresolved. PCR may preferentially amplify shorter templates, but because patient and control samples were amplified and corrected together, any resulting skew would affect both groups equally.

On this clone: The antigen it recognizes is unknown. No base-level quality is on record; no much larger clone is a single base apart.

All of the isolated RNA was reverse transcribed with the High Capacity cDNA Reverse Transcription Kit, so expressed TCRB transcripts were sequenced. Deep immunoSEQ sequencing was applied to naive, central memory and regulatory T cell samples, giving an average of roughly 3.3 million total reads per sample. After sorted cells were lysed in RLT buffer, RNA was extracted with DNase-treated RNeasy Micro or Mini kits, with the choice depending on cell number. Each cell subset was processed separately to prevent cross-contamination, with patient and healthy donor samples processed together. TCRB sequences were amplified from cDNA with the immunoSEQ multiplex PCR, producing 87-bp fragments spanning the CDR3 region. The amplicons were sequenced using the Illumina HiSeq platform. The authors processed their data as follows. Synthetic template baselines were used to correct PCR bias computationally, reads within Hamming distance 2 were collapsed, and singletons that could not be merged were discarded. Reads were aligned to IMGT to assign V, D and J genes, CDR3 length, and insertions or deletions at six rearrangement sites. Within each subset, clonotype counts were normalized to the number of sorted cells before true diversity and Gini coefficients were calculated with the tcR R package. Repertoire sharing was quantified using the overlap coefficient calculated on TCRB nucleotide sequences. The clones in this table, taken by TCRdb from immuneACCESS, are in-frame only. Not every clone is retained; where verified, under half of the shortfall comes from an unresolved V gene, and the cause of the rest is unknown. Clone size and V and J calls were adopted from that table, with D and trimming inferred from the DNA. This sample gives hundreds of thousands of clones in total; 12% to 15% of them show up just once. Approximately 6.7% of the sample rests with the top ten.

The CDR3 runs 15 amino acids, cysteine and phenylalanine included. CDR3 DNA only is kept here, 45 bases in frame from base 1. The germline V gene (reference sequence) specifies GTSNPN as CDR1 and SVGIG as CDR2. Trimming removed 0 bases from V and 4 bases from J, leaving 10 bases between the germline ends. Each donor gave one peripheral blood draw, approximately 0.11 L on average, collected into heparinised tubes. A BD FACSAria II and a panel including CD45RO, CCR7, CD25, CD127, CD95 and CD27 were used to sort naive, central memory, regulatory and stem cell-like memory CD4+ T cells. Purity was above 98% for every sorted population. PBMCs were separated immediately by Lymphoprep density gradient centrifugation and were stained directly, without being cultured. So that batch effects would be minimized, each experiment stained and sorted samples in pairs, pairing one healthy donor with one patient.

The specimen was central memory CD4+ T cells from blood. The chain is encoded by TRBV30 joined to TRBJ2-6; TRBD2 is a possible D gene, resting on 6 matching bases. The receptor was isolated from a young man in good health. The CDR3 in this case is CAWSVWDSGANVLTF. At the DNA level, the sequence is TGTGCCTGGAGTGTTTGGGACTCGGGGGCCAACGTCCTGACTTTC.